This T cell receptor beta chain was captured by sequencing in a study of T cells in Graves' hyperthyroidism and ophthalmopathy. Graves' hyperthyroidism without ophthalmopathy progression within 18 months was termed stable. It was RNA transcripts that yielded the amplified TCR beta CDR3 regions. First-round RT-PCR with HTBI primers amplified the TCR CDR3 region. TCRdb re-derived calls from the multiplex PCR reads in MiXCR, one entry per CDR3 protein. In the table there are under 350,000 distinct CDR3 sequences, 15% to 20% of which are singletons. This CDR3 has 15 residues. Per germline, CDR1 SGHVS and CDR2 FQNEAQ. Trimming pared 3 bases from V and 2 bases from J, leaving 8 bases between. Ten or more counts support this clonotype.

The chain couples TRBV7-8 to TRBJ1-6; D gene ambiguous. Material: blood. This TCR derives from a woman in her forties or fifties with Graves' hyperthyroidism. CDR3: CASSFGLPYNSPLHF. For the CDR3, the DNA is TGTGCCAGCAGCTTCGGACTTCCCTATAATTCACCCCTCCACTTT. The full variable domain, rest sourced from reference TRBV7-8 and TRBJ1-6, is GAGVSQSPRYKVAKRGQDVALRCDPISGHVSLFWYQQALGQGPEFLTYFQNEAQLDKSGLPSDRFFAERPEGSVSTLKIQRTQQEDSAVYLCASSFGLPYNSPLHFGNGTRLTVT.